A selection of T cell receptor beta chains follows, all from one sample in a study of T cell repertoires in cytomegalovirus infection. In TCRdb, the reads were re-called with MiXCR into one record per CDR3 protein. The data show around 300,000 distinct CDR3 sequences, over 7.5% seen once. The material sequenced was PBMCs. The receptors come from a human donor in good health (CMV status not recorded). Some clones in this sample may be carry-over from other donors' samples. CDR3s include the opening cysteine and the closing phenylalanine or tryptophan. Each record gives: V gene, D gene, clone size, J gene, CDR3 DNA, CDR3 protein. D genes are given only for firm matches. Clone size is shown for a subset of rows, as once, few, many or a class of expanded clone.

v_call: TRBV27
d_call: -
clone_size: -
j_call: TRBJ2-7
cdr3_nt: TGTGCCAGCAGTTCCCCCGGGACTCGTAGCTCCTACGAGCAGTACTTC
cdr3_aa: CASSSPGTRSSYEQYF

v_call: TRBV20-1
d_call: -
clone_size: few
j_call: TRBJ2-7
cdr3_nt: TGCAGTACCGGAGGTCCAAGCTCCTACGAGCAGTACTTC
cdr3_aa: CSTGGPSSYEQYF

v_call: TRBV7-2
d_call: TRBD2
clone_size: many
j_call: TRBJ2-3
cdr3_nt: TGTGCCAGCAGCCCCGGGGGGGGTGGAGATACGCAGTATTTT
cdr3_aa: CASSPGGGGDTQYF

v_call: TRBV2
d_call: TRBD1
clone_size: few
j_call: TRBJ1-1
cdr3_nt: TGTGCCAGCAAGCGGACAGGGCATCGGAACACTGAAGCTTTCTTT
cdr3_aa: CASKRTGHRNTEAFF

v_call: TRBV27
d_call: -
clone_size: many
j_call: TRBJ2-5
cdr3_nt: TGTGCCAGCAGTCAGGGCTTTGAGACCCAGTACTTC
cdr3_aa: CASSQGFETQYF

v_call: TRBV5-6
d_call: TRBD2
clone_size: few
j_call: TRBJ2-1
cdr3_nt: TGTGCCAGCACCGATACGGGGCTAGCGGACAATGAGCAGTTCTTC
cdr3_aa: CASTDTGLADNEQFF

v_call: TRBV28
d_call: -
clone_size: few
j_call: TRBJ1-5
cdr3_nt: TGTGCCAGCAGCCAACCCGAGACCCAGCATTTT
cdr3_aa: CASSQPETQHF

v_call: TRBV7-9
d_call: -
clone_size: few
j_call: TRBJ2-5
cdr3_nt: TGTGCCAGCAGCTTACCCGGGAGAAAACAAGAGACCCAGTACTTC
cdr3_aa: CASSLPGRKQETQYF

v_call: TRBV12-3/TRBV12-4
d_call: TRBD1
clone_size: -
j_call: TRBJ2-2
cdr3_nt: TGTGCCAGCAGTTTACGACAGGGACCCAACACCGGGGAGCTGTTTTTT
cdr3_aa: CASSLRQGPNTGELFF

v_call: TRBV12-3/TRBV12-4
d_call: -
clone_size: -
j_call: TRBJ1-2
cdr3_nt: TGTGCCGGCAGCCCTGAGGGGCAGGGGAATGGCTACACCTTC
cdr3_aa: CAGSPEGQGNGYTF

v_call: TRBV28
d_call: TRBD1
clone_size: many
j_call: TRBJ2-2
cdr3_nt: TGTGCCAGCGTGGGACAGGGGGAGTATTACACCGGGGAGCTGTTTTTT
cdr3_aa: CASVGQGEYYTGELFF

v_call: TRBV24-1
d_call: TRBD2
clone_size: -
j_call: TRBJ2-5
cdr3_nt: TGTGCCACCAGTGCGCGGGAGGGAGGGCAAGAGACCCAGTACTTC
cdr3_aa: CATSAREGGQETQYF

v_call: TRBV5-1
d_call: -
clone_size: many
j_call: TRBJ1-1
cdr3_nt: TGCGCCAGCAGCCTTCAACTTTTGAACACTGAAGCTTTCTTT
cdr3_aa: CASSLQLLNTEAFF

v_call: TRBV12-3/TRBV12-4
d_call: -
clone_size: few
j_call: TRBJ1-5
cdr3_nt: TGTGCCAGCAGTTTGACATCAACCCGGGGGCCCCAGCATTTT
cdr3_aa: CASSLTSTRGPQHF

v_call: TRBV7-2
d_call: -
clone_size: -
j_call: TRBJ1-2
cdr3_nt: TGTGCCAGCAGCTTAGACGGGTTACGGGACTATGGCTACACCTTC
cdr3_aa: CASSLDGLRDYGYTF

v_call: TRBV20-1
d_call: -
clone_size: many
j_call: TRBJ2-2
cdr3_nt: TGCAGTGCTAGTGAACCGTGGGCCGGGGAGCTGTTTTTT
cdr3_aa: CSASEPWAGELFF

v_call: TRBV5-6
d_call: TRBD1
clone_size: -
j_call: TRBJ2-3
cdr3_nt: TGTGCCAGCAGATCGCCCTCAGGGGGCGTAAGCACAGATACGCAGTATTTT
cdr3_aa: CASRSPSGGVSTDTQYF

v_call: TRBV6-2/TRBV6-3
d_call: -
clone_size: many
j_call: TRBJ1-1
cdr3_nt: TGTGCCAGCACCCTACACATGGCGAACACTGAAGCTTTCTTT
cdr3_aa: CASTLHMANTEAFF

v_call: TRBV28
d_call: -
clone_size: few
j_call: TRBJ2-1
cdr3_nt: TGTGCCAGCAGTTTAACCGTCAATGAGCAGTTCTTC
cdr3_aa: CASSLTVNEQFF

v_call: TRBV4-3
d_call: -
clone_size: many
j_call: TRBJ1-5
cdr3_nt: TGCGCCAGCAGCCAAAACCAGGGGACCCGGGAGCCCCAGCATTTT
cdr3_aa: CASSQNQGTREPQHF